This TCR beta chain derives from a study of tumor-infiltrating lymphocytes in oesophageal squamous cell carcinoma. This clonotype showed up many times. At one end the junction does not follow the germline gene, possibly because of a read error. TCRdb used MiXCR to reprocess the PCR reads, holding one entry per CDR3 protein. In the table there are about 24,000 distinct CDR3 sequences, about 40% of which are singletons. The CDR3 spans 14 residues. The TCR sequence derives from a male donor with esophageal squamous cell carcinoma. Sequencing was carried out using esophageal tumor tissue. This chain connects TRBV12-3 or TRBV12-4 to TRBJ2-7, with D maybe TRBD2 (5 bases). This CDR3 is CASRAGIGSSPLHF. The CDR3 nucleotides read TGTGCCAGCAGGGCCGGGATAGGCTCCTCACCCCTCCACTTC.